Below are 16 T cell receptor beta chains sequenced from a single sample in a study of Ad26.COV2.S vaccination and SARS-CoV-2 variants. Described treatment: around 19 received Ad26.COV2.S at low or high dose, single or two shots; several received placebo; per-sample allocation not given. Day 63 after the first injection of vaccine or placebo was the sampling time. The data were produced by immunoSEQ multiplex PCR, yet TCRdb's version contains in-frame clones alone and is incomplete. Altogether some 480,000 clones are present, 70% to 90% being singletons, with the ten largest covering roughly 13%. This specimen was peripheral blood, taken in a trial of Ad26.COV2.S vaccine versus placebo. The receptors originated from a person between 18 and 59 years old who received the Ad26.COV2.S COVID-19 vaccine or a placebo.

This chain links TRBV19 with TRBJ1-2; D is unclear. CDR1 is LNHDA, CDR2 SQIVND, per germline (reference sequence). There are 14 residues in the CDR3. With 3 bases removed from V and 2 bases from J, the gap between germline ends came to 10 bases. CDR3 coding DNA: TGTGCCAGTAGTATCATGAAACTAAACTATGGCTACACCTTC. Amino acids: CASSIMKLNYGYTF.

J is TRBJ2-7 and V is TRBV19, with D hard to call. Trimming stripped 5 bases from V and 1 base from J, with 9 bases between. This CDR3 has 13 amino acids. The V gene's germline CDR1 is LNHDA and CDR2 SQIVND (reference sequence). The CDR3 nucleotides read TGTGCCAGTAGTCGATACGGTTCCTACGAGCAGTACTTC. It codes for CASSRYGSYEQYF.

The chain carries TRBV11-2 and TRBJ1-1; 8 bases agree with TRBD1. CDR1 SGHAT and CDR2 FQNNGV come from the germline V gene. The CDR3 consists of 13 residues. V gave up 8 bases and J gave up 5 bases; unmatched junction bases: 7. CDR3 sequence reads: CASRTGGRTEAFF. In DNA, the CDR3 is TGTGCCAGCCGAACAGGGGGTAGGACTGAAGCTTTCTTT. The full variable domain, with the rest looked up from reference TRBV11-2 and TRBJ1-1, is EAGVAQSPRYKIIEKRQSVAFWCNPISGHATLYWYQQILGQGPKLLIQFQNNGVVDDSQLPKDRFSAERLKGVDSTLKIQPAKLEDSAVYLCASRTGGRTEAFFGQGTRLTVV.

The chain links TRBV5-1 to TRBJ1-1; no clear D gene. The CDR3 extends over 14 amino acids. Germline V gene lookup returns CDR1 SGHRS and CDR2 YFSETQ. V was clipped by 7 bases and J by 3 bases, with 16 bases between them. The CDR3 loop reads CASGQIEPDTEAFF. The CDR3 DNA reads TGCGCCAGCGGTCAGATTGAACCGGACACTGAAGCTTTCTTT.

This clone was counted a single time. The chain links TRBV29-1 to TRBJ1-2; tentative D call: TRBD1 (5 bases). CDR3 length: 12 residues. V lost 7 bases, J lost 4 bases, and 13 bases lay in between. The germline V gene encodes CDR1 SQVTM and CDR2 ANQGSEA. In nucleotides, the CDR3 is TGCAGCGGGGGGGACGCCCTCTATGGCTACACCTTC. Translating it yields CSGGDALYGYTF.

This sequence joins TRBV29-1 and TRBJ1-1, with TRBD1 identical over 12 bases. Trimming at V came to 4 bases and at J to 4 bases, leaving 13 bases not matched to a gene. There are 17 residues in the CDR3. Germline CDR1 is SQVTM and CDR2 is ANQGSEA. CDR3 coding DNA: TGCAGCGTTGTGGGGGACAGGGGGCGCATCGTGGGCACTGAAGCTTTCTTT. Its translation: CSVVGDRGRIVGTEAFF. The full variable domain, completed using reference TRBV29-1 and TRBJ1-1, is SAVISQKPSRDICQRGTSLTIQCQVDSQVTMMFWYRQQPGQSLTLIATANQGSEATYESGFVIDKFPISRPNLTFSTLTVSNMSPEDSSIYLCSVVGDRGRIVGTEAFFGQGTRLTVV.

V usage is TRBV10-3 and J usage is TRBJ2-3; TRBD1 matches at 8 bases. From germline, CDR1 is ENHRY and CDR2 SYGVKD. The ends lost 8 bases at V and 1 base at J; junction bases unmatched: 8. The CDR3 runs to 15 residues. The CDR3 loop is CAIGSQGAGTDTQYF. DNA for the CDR3: TGTGCCATCGGATCTCAGGGGGCAGGCACAGATACGCAGTATTTT.

The V gene is TRBV6-2 or TRBV6-3, the J gene TRBJ1-2; no firm D call. Trimming removed 4 bases from V and 4 bases from J, with 22 bases in between. This CDR3 has 17 amino acids. The germline V gene encodes CDR1 MNHEY and CDR2 SVGEGT. CDR3 region: CASSSVHTTRLSYGYTF. Here the CDR3 DNA reads TGTGCCAGCAGTTCCGTACACACCACAAGGTTGAGCTATGGCTACACCTTC.

This clone has a single count. This rearrangement joins TRBV7-3 to TRBJ2-7, with 7 nucleotides matching TRBD1. V dropped 1 base and J dropped 0; count of bases not matched to a gene: 3. The CDR3 totals 15 residues. Germline V gene sequence: CDR1 SGHTA, CDR2 FQGTGA. The CDR3 loop reads CASSLKGALSYEQYF. CDR3 DNA sequence: TGTGCCAGCAGCTTAAAGGGGGCCCTCTCCTACGAGCAGTACTTC.

The chain has TRBV4-3 and TRBJ1-4, with 7 bases identical to TRBD1. CDR3 length: 16 amino acids. Germline loops: CDR1 LGHNA, CDR2 YSLEER. V gave up 3 bases and J gave up 7 bases; unmatched junction bases: 11. The CDR3: CASSQGQLGSFEKLFF. The CDR3 DNA is TGCGCCAGCAGCCAGGGACAGCTCGGGTCATTTGAAAAACTGTTTTTT.

V is TRBV27 and J is TRBJ2-5; unclear D gene. Germline V gene data show CDR1 as MNHEY and CDR2 as SMNVEV (reference sequence). Trimming removed 3 bases from V and 6 bases from J, with 17 bases in between. CDR3 length: 15 residues. The DNA of the CDR3 is TGTGCCAGCAGTTTGGTGGCGGCGGACCTTAAGACCCAGTACTTC. This codes for CASSLVAADLKTQYF.

This clone was seen only once. The J gene is TRBJ2-3, the V gene TRBV10-3; weak D call: TRBD2 (7 bases). This CDR3 is built from 15 residues. The germline CDR1 and CDR2 sequences are ENHRY and SYGVKD. V was trimmed by 10 bases and J by 2 bases, leaving 19 bases between them. CDR3 loop: CATRGGAQATDTQYF. CDR3 coding DNA: TGTGCCACCAGGGGAGGGGCGCAGGCCACAGATACGCAGTATTTT.

J is TRBJ2-7 and V is TRBV20-1, with a weak D call TRBD1 (6 bases). The CDR3 consists of 15 residues. The V end was cut by 6 bases, the J end by 3 bases, with 21 bases between. Germline V CDR1 and CDR2: DFQATT, SNEGSKA (reference sequence). CDR3 nucleotides: TGCAGTGCCAGTCTCGGGACAAACCACATCTACGAGCAGTACTTC. Its translation: CSASLGTNHIYEQYF.

The chain employs TRBV25-1 and TRBJ2-1; 9 nucleotides agree with TRBD1. Germline CDR1 MGHDK, CDR2 SYGVNS. Unmatched junction bases numbered 14, after V lost 7 bases and J lost 4 bases. The CDR3 totals 17 residues. CDR3 protein: CASKAPPGDRDYNEQFF. CDR3 nucleotides: TGTGCCAGCAAAGCCCCCCCCGGGGACAGGGATTACAATGAGCAGTTCTTC.

The genes are TRBV7-3 and TRBJ2-5, with D perhaps TRBD1 (6 bases). V lost 5 bases and J 4 bases, leaving 17 bases between the germline ends. CDR1 SGHTA and CDR2 FQGTGA come from the germline V gene. The CDR3 covers 15 residues. The CDR3 coding sequence is TGTGCCAGCAGCCGGCGAGGGGGAAGGGGAGAGACCCAGTACTTC. This encodes CASSRRGGRGETQYF.

CDR3 nucleotide sequence: TGTGCCAGCAGCCCAACGCTACCTGGAAACACCATATATTTT. Translated: CASSPTLPGNTIYF. The chain employs TRBV14 and TRBJ1-3; D uncertain. V gave up 4 bases and J gave up 2 bases, with 9 bases separating them. Germline CDR1 SGHDN, CDR2 FVKESK. CDR3 length: 14 residues.